The next 27 T cell receptor beta chains were all read from a single sample in a study of Graves' ophthalmopathy and Graves' hyperthyroidism. From RNA, the CDR3 regions of TCR beta chains were amplified and sequenced. The first round was an RT-PCR with HTBI primers, and the second round was a multiplex PCR. TCRdb re-called the multiplex PCR reads with MiXCR, one entry per CDR3 protein. Of about 740,000 distinct CDR3 sequences detected, roughly 40% appear once; the ten largest clones hold approximately 43%. The specimen sequenced was peripheral blood. The receptor source for this set is an adult man with Graves' ophthalmopathy.

There are many counts of this clonotype. The chain combines TRBV7-2 with TRBJ2-5; D is uncertain. This CDR3 spans 15 amino acids. V was clipped by 3 bases and J by 1 base, with 12 bases between them. Germline V CDR1 and CDR2: SGHTA, FQGNSA. CDR3 nucleotide sequence: TGTGCCAGCAGCTTGCTCCTCGGAGCCCAAGAGACCCAGTACTTC. Translating it yields CASSLLLGAQETQYF.

The V gene is TRBV4-2, the J gene TRBJ1-5, with D hard to call. Germline V lookup: CDR1 LGHNA, CDR2 YNFKEQ. This CDR3 is 15 amino acids long. V lost 0 bases to trimming and J lost 5 bases, with 11 bases between them. The CDR3 bases are TGTGCCAGCAGCCAAGATATACTGGCAGATCAGCCCCAGCATTTT. This encodes CASSQDILADQPQHF.

This clonotype came up many times. The rearrangement joins TRBV7-9 to TRBJ1-2; 9 nucleotides match TRBD1. After removal of 2 bases from V and 8 bases from J, the junction contained 9 bases not matched to a gene. CDR3 length: 15 amino acids. Germline values: CDR1 SEHNR, CDR2 FQNEAQ (reference sequence). CDR3 sequence: CASSLSTGGRGGYTF. CDR3 sequence (DNA): TGTGCCAGCAGCTTATCTACAGGGGGCAGGGGAGGCTACACCTTC.

This clonotype was detected a few times. The chain uses TRBV6-1 and TRBJ2-6; possible D gene TRBD1, 6 bases. Germline CDR1 MNHNS, CDR2 SASEGT. The CDR3 loop spans 16 amino acids. With 4 bases removed from V and 2 bases from J, the gap between germline ends came to 12 bases. The CDR3 DNA reads as TGTGCCAGCAGTGGAAGAACAGGGACTGGGGCCAACGTCCTGACTTTC. It codes for CASSGRTGTGANVLTF.

For the CDR3, the DNA is TGTGCCAGCACCGGGACAGGGGGCGCGGACTATGGCTACACCTTC. Amino acids: CASTGTGGADYGYTF. This chain uses TRBV12-3 or TRBV12-4 with TRBJ1-2, with 12 bases aligning to TRBD1. CDR3 length equals 15 residues. With V trimmed by 7 bases and J by 3 bases, 6 bases remained unmatched.

This clonotype came up many times. This chain links TRBV20-1 with TRBJ2-5; 8 bases line up with TRBD2. The CDR3 extends over 13 amino acids. Trimming removed 3 bases from V and 5 bases from J; junction bases left unmatched: 5. Germline V CDR1 and CDR2: DFQATT, SNEGSKA (reference sequence). The CDR3 sequence: CSARPAGVETQYF. The CDR3 coding sequence is TGCAGTGCTAGGCCAGCGGGGGTCGAGACCCAGTACTTC.

The sample holds a few counts of this clonotype. A read error is possible here, since a much larger clone lies one base away. The chain has TRBV7-2 and TRBJ1-2, with D tentatively TRBD1 (5 bases). Germline V lookup: CDR1 SGHTA, CDR2 FQGNSA. This CDR3 has 12 residues. The V and J ends lost 6 bases and 6 bases respectively, with 11 bases between them. The CDR3 nucleotides are TGTGCCAGCAGTTCCGGGGCCCATGGCTACACCTTC. This sequence encodes CASSSGAHGYTF.

The CDR3 is CSARVGFYEQYF. Here the CDR3 DNA reads TGCAGTGCTAGAGTAGGGTTCTACGAGCAGTACTTC. This rearrangement joins TRBV20-1 to TRBJ2-7; D is unresolved. Per germline, CDR1 DFQATT and CDR2 SNEGSKA (reference sequence). Trimming left V 1 base short and J 3 bases short, with 7 bases between. CDR3 length: 12 amino acids.

This clonotype was recorded many times. The genes are TRBV29-1 and TRBJ2-5; 10 bases line up with TRBD1. The CDR3 runs 14 residues. Per germline, CDR1 SQVTM and CDR2 ANQGSEA. The J segment lost 5 bases and the V segment lost 6 bases, leaving 9 bases of the junction unmatched. CDR3 amino acids: CSVHRDRGGETQYF. The CDR3 DNA follows: TGCAGCGTCCACCGGGACAGGGGCGGTGAGACCCAGTACTTC.

The chain employs TRBV9 and TRBJ1-1; D is undetermined. Germline V gene data show CDR1 as SGDLS and CDR2 as YYNGEE. V was pared by 7 bases and J by 1 base, with 20 bases between. The CDR3 sequence is 16 residues long. CDR3 loop: CASSPLVFTANTEAFF. The CDR3, as DNA: TGTGCCAGCTCACCTCTTGTGTTCACGGCGAACACTGAAGCTTTCTTT.

In this sample, this clonotype turned up many times. The rearrangement joins TRBV10-3 to TRBJ2-7; possible D gene TRBD1, 6 bases. Trimming shortened V by 3 bases and J by 2 bases, and 11 bases separated the two germline ends. CDR1 and CDR2 (germline): ENHRY, SYGVKD. CDR3 length equals 14 residues. The CDR3 loop reads CAISDRTAAYEQYF. The CDR3 DNA reads as TGTGCCATCAGTGACAGGACAGCCGCCTACGAGCAGTACTTC.

The chain employs TRBV7-2 and TRBJ1-6; D gene unclear. The ends were cut back, 5 bases at V and 7 bases at J, with 15 bases in the middle. Germline V lookup: CDR1 SGHTA, CDR2 FQGNSA. The CDR3 sequence is 15 residues long. CDR3 amino acids: CASSQHGRGNSPLHF. As DNA, the CDR3 is TGTGCCAGCAGCCAGCATGGACGGGGAAATTCACCCCTCCACTTT. The variable domain in full, completed from reference TRBV7-2 and TRBJ1-6, reads GAGVSQSPSNKVTEKGKDVELRCDPISGHTALYWYRQSLGQGLEFLIYFQGNSAPDKSGLPSDRFSAERTGGSVSTLTIQRTQQEDSAVYLCASSQHGRGNSPLHFGNGTRLTVT.

This clonotype was recorded many times. The J gene is TRBJ1-5, the V gene TRBV29-1; 12 nucleotides match TRBD1. J gave up 2 bases and V 6 bases, and 11 bases lay outside the gene matches. The CDR3 covers 17 residues. CDR1 is SQVTM and CDR2 is ANQGSEA in the germline V gene. The CDR3 DNA follows: TGCAGCGTAGCATCGGGACAGGGGGCTGCGGGCAATCAGCCCCAGCATTTT. Translation: CSVASGQGAAGNQPQHF.

CDR3 coding DNA: TGCAGTGCTAGAGTATCACAGGAGGCAGGCTATGGCTACACCTTC. Translating it yields CSARVSQEAGYGYTF. V usage is TRBV20-1 and J usage is TRBJ1-2, with a tentative D call TRBD1 (5 bases). V lost 1 base and J 4 bases, leaving 16 bases between the germline ends. Looked up from germline, CDR1 is DFQATT and CDR2 is SNEGSKA (reference sequence). There are 15 residues in the CDR3.

With regard to this clonotype: Since no conserved phenylalanine or tryptophan closes the CDR3, a read error is the likely cause. V usage is TRBV15 and J usage is TRBJ1-5; D is possibly TRBD1 (6 bases). CDR1 is LNHNV and CDR2 is YYDKDF in the germline V gene (reference sequence). The CDR3 extends over 15 amino acids. CDR3 residues: CTTSREQGYNQPQHS. CDR3 bases: TGTACCACCAGCAGAGAACAGGGCTACAATCAGCCCCAGCATTCT.

CDR3: CASSDPGRVSGEQYF. The CDR3 nucleotides read TGTGCCAGCAGTGATCCGGGCAGGGTGTCCGGCGAGCAGTACTTC. The chain joins TRBV2 to TRBJ2-7; a weak D match, TRBD1 (5 bases). V lost 3 bases, J lost 6 bases, and 18 bases lay in between. Germline V lookup: CDR1 SNHLY, CDR2 FYNNEI. This CDR3 contains 15 residues.

The sample holds a few counts of this clonotype. The rearrangement links TRBV19 to TRBJ1-5; D is uncertain. Germline V lookup: CDR1 LNHDA, CDR2 SQIVND (reference sequence). The CDR3 has 15 residues. Trimming left V 3 bases short and J 4 bases short, with 13 bases between. CDR3: CASSIIQRKNQPQHF. CDR3 DNA sequence: TGTGCCAGTAGTATTATACAGAGGAAGAATCAGCCCCAGCATTTT.

This clonotype was seen just once. The V and J genes are TRBV10-1 and TRBJ2-7; 15 positions agree with TRBD2. CDR1 and CDR2 (germline): WNHNN, SYGVQD (reference sequence). With 3 bases clipped from V and 4 bases from J, the junction kept 1 base outside the gene matches. The CDR3 runs 15 residues. In DNA form, the CDR3 reads TGCGCCAGCAGTGATGGACTAGCGGGAGGGTACGAGCAGTACTTC. Translating it yields CASSDGLAGGYEQYF.

The chain combines TRBV5-1 with TRBJ2-5; D might be TRBD1 or TRBD2, each matching 5 bases. This CDR3 has 15 residues. Per germline, CDR1 SGHRS and CDR2 YFSETQ. The V and J ends lost 6 bases and 5 bases respectively, with 20 bases between them. The CDR3 DNA reads TGCGCCAGCAACCGGGGACGGACCGCCGGTGAGACCCAGTACTTC. Translation gives CASNRGRTAGETQYF.

V and J are TRBV5-6 and TRBJ2-7; D gene uncertain. CDR1 SGHDT and CDR2 YYEEEE come from the germline V gene. Trimming took 4 bases from V and 4 from J, leaving 12 bases between them. The CDR3 contains 13 residues. CDR3 in DNA: TGTGCCAGCAGCCGGACGGACGAATACGAGCAGTACTTC. The encoded protein is CASSRTDEYEQYF.

This clonotype has a handful of counts. The chain is built from TRBV25-1 and TRBJ1-2, with D perhaps TRBD1 (6 bases). V was trimmed by 6 bases and J by 7 bases, leaving 15 bases between them. The CDR3 sequence is 13 residues long. Germline CDR1 MGHDK, CDR2 SYGVNS. The CDR3 nucleotides are TGTGCCAGCAGCCGCACAGGGTATTCTGGCTACACCTTC. Its protein is CASSRTGYSGYTF.

This CDR3 reads CASSLEPGSAQYF. In DNA, the CDR3 is TGTGCCAGCAGCTTAGAACCGGGGTCGGCCCAGTACTTC. The genes are TRBV7-9 and TRBJ2-5; weak D call: TRBD2 (5 bases). The CDR3 length is 13 residues. CDR1 SEHNR and CDR2 FQNEAQ come from the germline V gene (reference sequence). Trimming took off 1 base at V and 9 bases at J, with 12 bases between the two ends.

This clonotype was counted between two and nine times. This chain joins TRBV20-1 and TRBJ1-4, with D tentatively TRBD1 (5 bases). The germline V and J ends were trimmed by 6 bases and 8 bases, with 22 bases remaining between them. From germline, CDR1 is DFQATT and CDR2 SNEGSKA (reference sequence). This CDR3 is built from 15 residues. The CDR3 here is CSAIPIGAGKEKLFF. The CDR3 DNA follows: TGCAGTGCCATCCCCATCGGGGCAGGGAAGGAAAAACTGTTTTTT.

The chain links TRBV10-3 to TRBJ1-6; 7 nucleotides line up with TRBD1. The CDR3 is 15 residues long. The germline V gene has CDR1 ENHRY and CDR2 SYGVKD. V was pared by 3 bases and J by 8 bases, with 7 bases of the junction left unmatched. The chain's CDR3 is CAISDGTAGDSPLHF. The DNA of the CDR3 is TGTGCCATCAGTGACGGGACAGCGGGAGATTCACCCCTCCACTTT.

This chain connects TRBV6-5 to TRBJ1-2, with TRBD1 as a possible D gene (6 bases). This CDR3 is built from 14 residues. The V and J ends lost 4 bases and 5 bases respectively, with 14 bases between them. Per the germline V gene, CDR1 is MNHEY and CDR2 is SVGAGI. The CDR3 region is CASSSEGDAYGYTF. CDR3 DNA sequence: TGTGCCAGCAGTTCGGAGGGGGATGCTTATGGCTACACCTTC.

This chain joins TRBV7-9 and TRBJ1-1; perhaps TRBD1 as D (6 bases). The CDR3 is 14 residues long. Trimming took off 1 base at V and 6 bases at J, with 12 bases between the two ends. The germline CDR1 and CDR2 sequences are SEHNR and FQNEAQ (reference sequence). The CDR3 DNA sequence: TGTGCCAGCAGCTTAGATGGGGGGCTCGCTGAAGCTTTCTTT. Encoded protein: CASSLDGGLAEAFF.

This clonotype was detected only a few times. This rearrangement joins TRBV5-1 to TRBJ1-1; D gene unclear. The V gene's germline CDR1 is SGHRS and CDR2 YFSETQ. V was shortened by 1 base and J by 1 base, with 8 bases between the two germline ends. The CDR3 consists of 14 residues. CDR3: CASSLSVQNTEAFF. The CDR3 bases are TGCGCCAGCAGCTTGTCTGTTCAGAACACTGAAGCTTTCTTT.